This note documents a single T cell receptor beta chain sequence. The antigen is unknown. The data were taken from a study of OX40 agonist ivuxolimab in advanced cancers. Turning to the study itself: The eligibility criteria allowed prior anti-PD-1, anti-PD-L1 or anti-CTLA-4 therapy, and 40% had some. Partial responses occurred in three patients (one hepatocellular carcinoma, two cutaneous melanoma).

Generated by immunoSEQ multiplex PCR, the TCRdb table keeps only in-frame clones and is missing some. Of about 29,000 clones in the sample, 91% were seen once. Study-wide results and limits: Averaged across samples, CD8+ T cells carried more expanded clones than CD4+ did. People who partly responded at 0.1-3.0 mg/kg had some of the least clonal expansion seen.

The CDR3 is 16 residues long. Trimming pared 4 bases from V and 2 bases from J, leaving 18 bases between. Germline lookup yields CDR1 MNHEY and CDR2 SMNVEV (reference sequence). This chain joins TRBV27 and TRBJ2-7; D possibly corresponds to TRBD2 (6 bases). The sequence came from an adult with an advanced solid tumor such as melanoma, head and neck, liver or kidney cancer. The source was CD4+ or CD8+ T cells sorted from blood, collected in a trial of the OX40 agonist ivuxolimab. The CDR3: CASSSPPGGSTYEQYF. The CDR3, as DNA: TGTGCCAGCAGTTCCCCCCCCGGAGGGTCCACCTACGAGCAGTACTTC.